This T cell receptor (beta chain) stems from a study of cytomegalovirus exposure and HLA in healthy donors (dated by TCRdb to the late 2010s). Turning to the overall study: An earlier analysis of about 560 of the donors reported 276 Gb of sequence data and 117 million unique TCR beta sequences obtained from roughly 170 million T cells. High-throughput TCR immunosequencing, statistical association of individual TCRs with disease status, and machine learning were combined to predict cytomegalovirus infection status. The study aimed to test whether signatures of past pathogen exposure could be identified by cataloging public T cell receptors. Rather than using new phenotypic data, the later analysis identified candidate immune exposures from TCR beta sequences and from how often those sequences occurred across donors. In an earlier analysis of roughly 540 of the donors, high-throughput TCR beta sequencing was used to judge whether each TCR beta V gene segment behaved as functional or pseudogenic. Donor age, sex, ethnicity and CMV serostatus were compiled alongside the repertoire data. Roughly five DR-DQ haplotypes were treated as single units for association and clustering because of strong linkage in the cohort. In a later genetic analysis, genome-wide SNP genotypes for about 55% of the 666 donors were used, and that subset was treated as a discovery cohort. All discovery cohort repertoires had been generated using a single sequencing platform. The number of typed donors differed by locus: roughly 629-630 for A, B, C, DRB1 and DQB1; 500 to 550 for DQA1; approximately 600 for DPA1; and 400 to 480 for DPB1. Among the approximately 420 genotyped donors, approximately 82% belonged to the genetic ancestry cluster associated with self-reported Caucasian donors. Around 330 gigabases of sequencing data and around 85 million unique TCR sequences made up an early release that covered some 640 HLA-typed donors. In a later analysis, previously published TCR beta repertoires from several hundred donors were re-analyzed and high-resolution HLA genotyping was added so that TCR occurrence patterns could be studied. Both class I and class II loci were covered by HLA typing, at four-digit resolution. On average, about 240,000 unique TCR beta nucleotide sequences were sequenced per donor among 398 genotyped donors of the cohort, with roughly a sixth of those sequences being non-productive. The study profiled the T cell repertoires of more than 500 subjects by immunosequencing and related them to cytomegalovirus serostatus. Besides the first cohort of around 670 subjects, a separate validation cohort made up of roughly 120 different subjects was used. Points the paper makes about the study in general: In a later analysis, several top co-occurrence clusters were reported to appear linked to parvovirus B19, influenza, CMV and Epstein-Barr virus. Correlated functional status among segregating V segments might reflect linkage disequilibrium, but an unknown experimental factor could not be ruled out. Strong co-occurrence of HLA alleles, especially DR and DQ, made assigning TCR associations to individual alleles difficult. For the cohort, immune exposure information was limited to CMV serostatus. Three of the identified cytomegalovirus-associated TCR beta chains were confirmed in vitro to be specific for cytomegalovirus antigens. Specific HLA alleles were associated with 15,000 to 20,000 TCR beta sequences at a false discovery rate of 0.05 in a later analysis. Because the 87-base-pair reads could not distinguish some IMGT-functional V segments, including TRBV6-2 and TRBV6-3, those segments were excluded. In this cohort, only TCR beta chains were sequenced, and detectable features were limited by the absence of alpha or paired-chain data. About 17 rarely observed V segments, including chromosome 9 orphons, were excluded from the earlier analysis of just under 600 of the donors because counts were too low. In both the original and validation cohorts, the classifier was reported to diagnose cytomegalovirus status with high specificity and sensitivity. Compared with the approximately 720-donor mean, donors in an Asian-associated ancestry cluster had fewer N-insertions in productive TCRs, according to a later genetic analysis. In the study, around 160 TCR beta chains were listed as associated with cytomegalovirus. According to the authors, the approach could potentially be generalized to other disease states and immunological phenotypes. Across donors, most TCR sequences were observed very rarely, whereas some public TCRs were present in many individuals. A group of highly shared sequence variants was considered likely to be a technical artifact of the sequencing pipeline. A further reported finding was that TCR beta sequences accurately predicted the HLA-A and HLA-B alleles for most subjects in the first cohort. Most CMV-associated TCR beta chains appeared to be HLA-restricted in a later analysis, and the HLA associations seemed to be driven largely by CMV exposure. The presence/absence analyses assumed that sequencing depth was roughly uniform across donors, and that assumption may not be true. V-gene and J-gene trimming of TCR beta chains was associated with a missense DCLRE1C variant in a later genetic analysis, and the association was replicated in an independent cohort. Because some donors lacked HLA typing at each locus, the association tests relied only on the typed subset. In a later analysis, HLA-associated TCR beta chains were found to be more clonally expanded and to have lower generation probabilities than equally common non-associated chains. In an earlier analysis of roughly 500 of the donors, most TCR beta V segments appeared in productive rearrangements about 90% or about 30% of the time, broadly matching IMGT annotations. According to a later analysis, TCR association rates differed among HLA loci, with DRB1 alleles showing the most associated TCRs and HLA-C alleles showing the fewest.

Library preparation employed the immunoSEQ multiplex PCR assay. For the multiplex PCR, a mixture combining 60 forward primers for TCR Vbeta segments and 13 reverse primers for TCR Jbeta segments was used. Amplification of the CDR3 region of rearranged TCR beta genes was performed with a multiplex PCR assay on genomic DNA. On the Illumina HiSeq System, the amplified TCR beta libraries were sequenced as 87-base-pair reads. For the original study's pipeline: A later analysis counted around 72 million unique TCR beta chains across the roughly 700 repertoires, and 10 million to 11 million of these chains were shared by at least two donors. Raw reads were error-corrected and collapsed into unique sequences with a nearest-neighbor algorithm that merged closely related sequences to remove PCR and sequencing errors. V, D and J gene segments were assigned by aligning CDR3 sequences to IMGT reference sequences. Each retained sequence needed at least a six-nucleotide match to both a V gene segment and a J gene segment. A rearrangement counted as productive if the CDR3 had no stop codons and remained in frame with V and J, and every other rearrangement counted as non-productive. CDR3 was defined according to IMGT convention as the region running from the second conserved V-encoded cysteine to the conserved J-encoded phenylalanine. In an earlier analysis of 587 of the donors, sequences lacking an unambiguous match to a single V gene segment were excluded. An earlier analysis of approximately 590 of the donors called V segments functional above 56.7% productive rearrangements and segregating when the between-donor standard deviation exceeded 5%. To diagnose cytomegalovirus status from the catalog of TCR beta chain sequences, a statistical classification framework was built. V and J gene assignment, in a later analysis, came from comparing TCR nucleotide sequences with IMGT/GENE-DB human TR gene sequences. Using the TCRdist pipeline, a later analysis assigned CDR3 sequences along with most-parsimonious VDJ recombination scenarios. A later analysis defined each TCR beta chain by its CDR3 amino acid sequence plus V-gene family, and excluded reads lacking a unique V-gene family. A later analysis removed 600 or so highly shared, low-generation-probability nucleotide sequences to deal with suspected cross-contamination and a sequencing artifact. In a later analysis, a clonal expansion index for each public chain was calculated from normalized within-repertoire ranks of inferred template counts. A later analysis computed generation probabilities with a VDJ recombination model fitted to out-of-frame rearrangements, and checked the results against IGoR. In a later analysis, TCR-TCR, TCR-HLA and TCR-CMV co-occurrence was scored with hypergeometric tests, and a repertoire-size bias correction was applied to TCR pairs. A later analysis estimated false discovery rates by permuting HLA or CMV assignments 20 times. In a later analysis, co-occurring TCRs were grouped using DBSCAN, and TCRdist sequence similarity was added for clustering within HLA-allele-positive subsets. Repertoires with fewer than 30,000 or more than 120,000 public chains were left out of co-occurrence clustering, as were five repertoires with anomalous nucleotide sharing. Imported from immuneACCESS, the table was reduced by TCRdb to in-frame sequences with V and J called. These copies leave out some clones; in studies compared against another copy, an unresolved V gene accounts for under half, and the cause of the remainder is not known. The DNA gave D and trimming, while V, J and clone size come from that table. Present in this sample are roughly 190,000 clones, about 87% of which were seen just once. Approximately 2% of the sample comes from the top ten.

As regards this clone: This clone's antigen is unknown. It has no much larger one-base neighbor in the sample; base qualities were not kept.

The cohort comprised some 730 healthy bone marrow donors. All cohort members were sampled while nominally healthy, although unrecorded immune exposures were likely present. The donor tested CMV seronegative, placing the donor among the roughly 400 seronegative members of the cohort. Each donor provided a peripheral blood sample, and peripheral blood mononuclear cells were used for TCR beta sequencing. Genomic DNA was extracted from the blood cell samples with the Qiagen DNeasy Blood Extraction Kit. The germline V gene (reference sequence) sets CDR1 to LNHDA and CDR2 to SQIVND. For this chain, trimming is 1 base at the V end and 5 bases at the J end, and the number of junction bases without a gene match is 5. The cysteine opens and the phenylalanine closes a CDR3 of 17 amino acids. The entry retains the CDR3 DNA only, 51 bases that are in frame from base 1.

The clonotype was recovered from a woman aged 18-29 years in good health and CMV-seronegative. The V gene is TRBV19 and the J gene is TRBJ2-5, with 15 bases aligning to TRBD2. Sequencing was done on a sample of PBMCs. The CDR3 sequence is CASSIGPGTSGRETQYF. The sequenced DNA is TGTGCCAGTAGTATAGGCCCCGGGACTAGCGGGAGGGAGACCCAGTACTTC.